Each of the 24 T cell receptor beta chains below was sequenced from the same sample in a study of OX40 agonist ivuxolimab in advanced cancers. Profiling relied on immunoSEQ multiplex PCR, and the TCRdb table lists in-frame clones only, not all of them. This sample has approximately 82,000 clones, with around 85% found just once. Here the sequenced sample was CD4+ or CD8+ T cells sorted from blood, taken in a trial of the OX40 agonist ivuxolimab. The receptors were sampled from an adult with an advanced solid tumor such as melanoma, head and neck, liver or kidney cancer.

In this sample, this clone turned up once. The genes are TRBV4-1 and TRBJ2-1; 8 bases line up with TRBD2. Per germline, CDR1 MGHRA and CDR2 YSYEKL. The length of the CDR3 is 15 residues. V shed 3 bases and J 4 bases; nucleotides not matched to a gene: 5. The CDR3 here is CASSQGRGGYNEQFF. CDR3 bases: TGCGCCAGCAGCCAGGGTCGGGGGGGATACAATGAGCAGTTCTTC.

The CDR3 DNA sequence: TGCGCCAGCAGCCCCGGGGGACAGGGGATCGTTTTCTTT. This encodes CASSPGGQGIVFF. The chain has TRBV5-1 and TRBJ1-1; 10 bases line up with TRBD1. The CDR3 covers 13 residues. Losses at the gene ends were 4 bases for V and 13 bases for J; bases not matched to a gene: 10. CDR1 and CDR2 (germline): SGHRS, YFSETQ.

The gene calls are TRBV7-9 and TRBJ2-3; D gene unclear. V lost 5 bases and J 6 bases, leaving 9 bases between the germline ends. The CDR3 runs 12 residues. Germline loops: CDR1 SEHNR, CDR2 FQNEAQ (reference sequence). The CDR3 is CASSPESDTQYF. CDR3 nucleotide sequence: TGTGCCAGCAGCCCAGAGTCGGATACGCAGTATTTT.

V gene TRBV4-2 combines with J gene TRBJ2-7; the match to TRBD2 covers 9 bases. V lost 4 bases to trimming and J lost 2 bases; unmatched junction nucleotides: 9. This CDR3 has 16 amino acids. The V gene's germline CDR1 is LGHNA and CDR2 YNFKEQ. CDR3 sequence (DNA): TGTGCCAGCAGCCCACGTTCAAGCGGGGGGACCTACGAGCAGTACTTC. Protein: CASSPRSSGGTYEQYF.

The chain carries TRBV9 and TRBJ2-5; 7 positions agree with TRBD2. The CDR3 spans 16 residues. Germline V CDR1 and CDR2: SGDLS, YYNGEE. V dropped 3 bases and J dropped 5; count of bases not matched to a gene: 13. CDR3 protein: CASSAVLGLRGETQYF. Written as DNA, the CDR3 is TGTGCCAGCAGCGCCGTCCTTGGGTTGCGGGGGGAGACCCAGTACTTC.

This clone was observed a few times. The chain uses TRBV18 and TRBJ1-5; D may be TRBD1 (5 bases). CDR3 length: 15 amino acids. Germline values: CDR1 KGHSH, CDR2 LQKENI. V was shortened by 0 bases and J by 3 bases, with 9 bases between the two germline ends. As DNA, the CDR3 is TGTGCCAGCTCACCACCGGGAGGGACCAATCAGCCCCAGCATTTT. Residues: CASSPPGGTNQPQHF.

This chain joins TRBV13 and TRBJ1-4, with 7 bases matching TRBD1. This CDR3 has 17 residues. Germline V gene data show CDR1 as PRHDT and CDR2 as FYEKMQ (reference sequence). The ends lost 5 bases at V and 2 bases at J; junction bases unmatched: 11. As DNA, the CDR3 is TGTGCCAGCAGCACATACAGGGGTACCGCCACTAATGAAAAACTGTTTTTT. This codes for CASSTYRGTATNEKLFF.

The chain is built from TRBV28 and TRBJ2-2; a possible D gene is TRBD1 (6 bases). In germline, CDR1 is MDHEN, CDR2 SYDVKM. The CDR3 has 15 amino acids. V was pared by 6 bases and J by 1 base, with 12 bases between. CDR3 residues: CASRGTDRNTGELFF. CDR3 in DNA: TGTGCCAGCAGGGGAACGGACAGGAACACCGGGGAGCTGTTTTTT.

V and J are TRBV4-2 and TRBJ2-7; TRBD2 agrees at 10 bases. The CDR3 consists of 15 residues. The V gene end was trimmed by 0 bases and the J gene end by 2 bases; junction bases not matched to a gene: 1. Germline CDR1 and CDR2: LGHNA and YNFKEQ. Written as DNA, the CDR3 is TGTGCCAGCAGCCAAGAGGGGACTAGCGCCTACGAGCAGTACTTC. This codes for CASSQEGTSAYEQYF.

The rearrangement uses TRBV28 and TRBJ1-2; perhaps TRBD1 as D (6 bases). CDR1 is MDHEN, CDR2 SYDVKM, per germline. The V and J ends lost 3 bases and 4 bases respectively, with 15 bases between them. The CDR3 length is 15 residues. The CDR3 DNA is TGTGCCAGCAGTTTGCCGGGACAAGAAGGCTATGGCTACACCTTC. Protein sequence: CASSLPGQEGYGYTF.

A few counts support this clone. The V and J genes are TRBV7-9 and TRBJ2-7; 8 bases line up with TRBD1. The V and J ends lost 5 bases and 2 bases, in that order; junction bases with no gene match: 8. The CDR3 is 15 amino acids. Germline assignment: CDR1 SEHNR and CDR2 FQNEAQ (reference sequence). In DNA, the CDR3 is TGTGCCAGCAGCGTAACAGGGGGTAGGGCCTACGAGCAGTACTTC. This gives the protein CASSVTGGRAYEQYF.

In nucleotides, the CDR3 is TGTGCCTGGACAAAGGCTAGCCAAAAAGAGACCCAGTACTTC. Translation gives CAWTKASQKETQYF. The chain joins TRBV30 to TRBJ2-5, with D perhaps TRBD2 (5 bases). This CDR3 is 14 amino acids long. Trimming shortened V by 4 bases and J by 3 bases, and 15 bases separated the two germline ends. Per germline, CDR1 GTSNPN and CDR2 SVGIG (reference sequence).

The chain joins TRBV6-6 to TRBJ1-1; 8 nucleotides align to TRBD1. Losses at the gene ends were 0 bases for V and 6 bases for J; bases not matched to a gene: 6. The CDR3 covers 15 residues. Per germline, CDR1 MNHNY and CDR2 SVGAGI (reference sequence). CDR3 nucleotide sequence: TGTGCCAGCAGTTACTCGAACCAGGGGGCTCCTGAAGCTTTCTTT. It encodes CASSYSNQGAPEAFF.

This clone was observed a single time. J is TRBJ2-7 and V is TRBV6-1; 11 bases fit TRBD1. The germline V gene has CDR1 MNHNS and CDR2 SASEGT. The CDR3 has 15 residues. With 1 base clipped from V and 5 bases from J, the junction kept 4 bases outside the gene matches. CDR3 nucleotides: TGTGCCAGCAGTGAAGGGGGACAGGGGGTCAACGAGCAGTACTTC. Its protein product is CASSEGGQGVNEQYF.

The table lists this clone with a few counts. The J gene is TRBJ2-1, the V gene TRBV6-6; D remains ambiguous. The CDR3 has 11 residues. The germline V and J ends were trimmed by 2 bases and 10 bases, with 6 bases remaining between them. Germline V gives CDR1 MNHNY, CDR2 SVGAGI (reference sequence). The CDR3 bases are TGTGCCAGCAGTTACCGCACGGAGCAGTTCTTC. It translates to CASSYRTEQFF.

V gene TRBV9 combines with J gene TRBJ2-3; D not certain. The CDR3 runs to 14 residues. V gave up 0 bases and J gave up 8 bases, with 13 bases separating them. CDR1 SGDLS and CDR2 YYNGEE come from the germline V gene. Written as DNA, the CDR3 is TGTGCCAGCAGCGTAGATCCGGCCGAAGGTACGCAGTATTTT. It encodes CASSVDPAEGTQYF.

The chain links TRBV5-4 to TRBJ2-5; tentative D call: TRBD1 (6 bases). Germline V CDR1 and CDR2: SGHNT, YYREEE (reference sequence). The length of the CDR3 is 13 residues. Trimming stripped 4 bases from V and 5 bases from J, with 12 bases between. Written as DNA, the CDR3 is TGTGCCAGCAGCCAGAGGGGGTACGAGACCCAGTACTTC. Its protein is CASSQRGYETQYF.

A few counts support this clone. The rearrangement joins TRBV4-2 to TRBJ2-7, with D possibly matching TRBD2 (6 bases). Trimming took off 0 bases at V and 4 bases at J, with 10 bases between the two ends. This CDR3 has 14 amino acids. Germline V gene lookup returns CDR1 LGHNA and CDR2 YNFKEQ. The CDR3 DNA sequence: TGTGCCAGCAGCCAAGATGATCGGGGGTACGAGCAGTACTTC. Translated, it gives CASSQDDRGYEQYF.

V usage is TRBV29-1 and J usage is TRBJ2-5, with D perhaps matching TRBD2 (5 bases). From germline, CDR1 is SQVTM and CDR2 ANQGSEA. This CDR3 has 12 residues. The ends were cut back, 5 bases at V and 5 bases at J, with 12 bases in the middle. CDR3 in amino acids: CSVFEGSETQYF. The CDR3 nucleotides are TGCAGCGTTTTTGAGGGCTCGGAGACCCAGTACTTC.

This clone was detected once. The CDR3 coding sequence is TGTGCCAGCAGCTTGGGGAGACGGTTTTACACCATATATTTT. Its translation is CASSLGRRFYTIYF. The chain combines TRBV5-6 with TRBJ1-3, with D unresolved. In germline, CDR1 is SGHDT, CDR2 YYEEEE. This CDR3 is built from 14 residues. The V end lost 0 bases, the J end lost 8 bases, and 12 bases lay between the germline ends.

This clone appeared a few times. The V gene is TRBV6-5, the J gene TRBJ1-2, with D maybe TRBD1 (5 bases). This CDR3 spans 15 amino acids. Between the trimmed V and J ends, which lost 10 bases and 5 bases, there was a span of 23 bases. Germline-derived CDR1 and CDR2 are MNHEY and SVGAGI. CDR3 DNA: TGTGCCACCGGGCGAGGGGCCCGATCCTATTATGGCTACACCTTC. This translates into CATGRGARSYYGYTF.

The genes are TRBV13 and TRBJ2-7; D is ambiguous. Germline-derived CDR1 and CDR2 are PRHDT and FYEKMQ (reference sequence). V lost 5 bases and J 12 bases, leaving 17 bases between the germline ends. This CDR3 has 12 amino acids. The CDR3 loop is CASSVGTGRAYF. As DNA, the CDR3 is TGTGCCAGCAGCGTCGGAACTGGCCGGGCGTACTTC.

The chain couples TRBV7-9 to TRBJ1-1; 7 nucleotides align to TRBD1. Losses at the gene ends were 5 bases for V and 1 base for J; bases not matched to a gene: 7. This CDR3 has 15 residues. Germline V gene lookup returns CDR1 SEHNR and CDR2 FQNEAQ (reference sequence). Written as DNA, the CDR3 is TGTGCCAGCAGCATGACAGGGTCGTGGAACACTGAAGCTTTCTTT. It encodes CASSMTGSWNTEAFF.

This clone is medium-sized in the sample. The chain has TRBV19 and TRBJ2-1; D possibly corresponds to TRBD1 (5 bases). V shed 3 bases and J shed 9 bases, with 9 bases lying between them. Germline V gene lookup returns CDR1 LNHDA and CDR2 SQIVND (reference sequence). This CDR3 spans 12 amino acids. CDR3 sequence reads: CASSMIQGEQFF. Here the CDR3 DNA reads TGTGCCAGTAGTATGATCCAGGGTGAGCAGTTCTTC.